Listed below are T cell receptor beta chains from one sample, sequenced in a study of cytomegalovirus exposure and HLA in healthy donors. Profiled with immunoSEQ multiplex PCR; TCRdb holds only in-frame clones, not every one. The sample data list 68,000 or so clones. Sequencing was performed on PBMCs. These receptors all stem from a female donor in good health and CMV-seropositive. Each CDR3 is given with its conserved first and last residue. Fields, in order: D gene, J gene, V gene, CDR3 DNA, CDR3 protein. A D gene is named only where the DNA matches it firmly.

>-|TRBJ1-6|TRBV11-2
TGTGCCAGCAGCGCCTCGGTATCCCTCCACTTT
CASSASVSLHF
>-|TRBJ1-6|TRBV10-3
TGTGCCATCAGGGACAGCAAATCACCCCTCCACTTT
CAIRDSKSPLHF
>-|TRBJ2-7|TRBV4-3
TGCGCCAGTAGCCCGGGGGTTAGATACGAGCAGTACTTC
CASSPGVRYEQYF
>-|TRBJ1-4|TRBV7-2
TGTGCCAGCAGCTTAATCTGGGAGGATAATGAAAAACTGTTTTTT
CASSLIWEDNEKLFF
>-|TRBJ2-2|TRBV19
TGTGCCAGTAGTGGGCAGGGAAACACCGGGGAGCTGTTTTTT
CASSGQGNTGELFF
>-|TRBJ2-1|TRBV11-2
TGTGCCAGCAGCTCCCCCCGGGGGAGCTCCTACAATGAGCAGTTCTTC
CASSSPRGSSYNEQFF
>TRBD2|TRBJ2-7|TRBV27
TGTGCCAGCAGTACTCCCGGGGGGACCCCCACCTACGAGCAGTACTTC
CASSTPGGTPTYEQYF
>-|TRBJ1-6|TRBV5-1
TGCGCCAGCAGCTTCGAGGGAGGAAATTCACCCCTCCACTTT
CASSFEGGNSPLHF
>-|TRBJ2-2|TRBV5-6
TGTGCCAGCAGCACCACAGGGCCGGGATGGGGCAGCGGGGAGCTGTTTTTT
CASSTTGPGWGSGELFF
>TRBD2|TRBJ2-7|TRBV30
TGTGCCTGGAGTAGGACTAGCGGGAGTTACGAGCAGTACTTC
CAWSRTSGSYEQYF
>-|TRBJ1-1|TRBV5-1
TGCGCCAGCAGCTTGGTTAGCGCGAACACTGAAGCTTTCTTT
CASSLVSANTEAFF
>-|TRBJ2-1|TRBV28
TGTGCCAGCAGTTTAGTGCCTATCAATGAGCAGTTCTTC
CASSLVPINEQFF
>-|TRBJ1-5|TRBV7-2
TGTGCCAGCAGCTCCCTCATAGATCAGCCCCAGCATTTT
CASSSLIDQPQHF
>TRBD2|TRBJ2-3|TRBV10-2
TGCGCCAGCACGGAGGCTAGCGGGAGAACAGATACGCAGTATTTT
CASTEASGRTDTQYF
>-|TRBJ2-1|TRBV19
TGTGCCAGCCGGGCCCCGGGGAATGAGCAGTTCTTC
CASRAPGNEQFF
>-|TRBJ1-6|TRBV30
TGTGCCTGGAGTGGACAGTTAAATTCACCCCTCCACTTT
CAWSGQLNSPLHF
>TRBD1|TRBJ2-2|TRBV18
TGTGCCAGCTCCCGGGACAGGGACAACACCGGGGAGCTGTTTTTT
CASSRDRDNTGELFF
>-|TRBJ1-2|TRBV7-2
TGTGCCAGCAGCTTAGAAGGGCAGGGGAGCTATGGCTACACCTTC
CASSLEGQGSYGYTF
>-|TRBJ2-6|TRBV5-4
TGTGCCAGCACCCGGAGAACCTCTGGGGCCAACGTCCTGACTTTC
CASTRRTSGANVLTF
>TRBD2|TRBJ2-5|TRBV6-6
TGTGCCAGCTCGGGAGGGCGGGGGGACCGAGAGACCCAGTACTTC
CASSGGRGDRETQYF
>-|TRBJ2-2|TRBV28
TGTGCCAGCAGTTCGACAGACCTCGGGGAGCTGTTTTTT
CASSSTDLGELFF
>-|TRBJ2-7|TRBV28
TGTGCCAGCAGCCCCGGTTCCTCCTACGAGCAGTACTTC
CASSPGSSYEQYF
>TRBD2|TRBJ2-7|TRBV18
TGTGCCAGCTCACCTGGACTAGCGGAGATCTACGAGCAGTACTTC
CASSPGLAEIYEQYF